Sequencing of this T cell receptor (beta chain) was carried out in a study of control samples from healthy donors and cancer patients. Profiling relied on immunoSEQ multiplex PCR, and the TCRdb table lists in-frame clones only, not all of them. Altogether about 75,000 clones are present, approximately 88% being singletons, with the ten largest covering about 15%. This clone turned up a few times. CDR1 and CDR2 from the germline V gene are LNHDA and SQIVND (reference sequence). The CDR3 has 15 residues. The V and J ends lost 7 bases and 4 bases respectively, with 19 bases between them. The TCR originated in a man aged 50 or older in good health. Sequences were obtained from blood. The chain joins TRBV19 to TRBJ1-1; TRBD1 might be the D (5 bases). This chain's CDR3 is CASTRIAGFSTEAFF. CDR3 nucleotides: TGTGCCAGTACCCGTATCGCAGGGTTTAGCACTGAAGCTTTCTTT.